The 21 T cell receptor beta chains below come from one sample, sequenced in a study of beta chain features in type 1 diabetes. Expressed TCRB transcripts were sequenced because the entire RNA isolate underwent reverse transcription. Sequencing was performed with immunoSEQ multiplex PCR; in TCRdb, only in-frame clones are kept and a portion is missing. The sample holds around 300,000 clones, 8% seen once. Input material: central memory CD4+ T cells from blood. The receptor source for this set is a woman aged 18-29 years in good health.

This clone was detected only a few times. This chain joins TRBV7-6 and TRBJ2-2; TRBD2 is a possible D gene (5 bases). Germline assignment: CDR1 SGHVS and CDR2 FNYEAQ. The V and J ends lost 3 bases and 8 bases respectively, with 16 bases between them. The CDR3 is made up of 15 amino acids. The CDR3 here is CASSFQLVGSGELFF. DNA for the CDR3: TGTGCCAGCAGCTTTCAACTAGTTGGGTCTGGGGAGCTGTTTTTT.

The CDR3 DNA reads TGTGCCAGCAGGCACCTGGACGGCTTAGATGGCTACACCTTC. It encodes CASRHLDGLDGYTF. V is TRBV6-6 and J is TRBJ1-2, with no clear D. Trimming shortened V by 6 bases and J by 6 bases, and 17 bases separated the two germline ends. This CDR3 comprises 14 residues. Germline values: CDR1 MNHNY, CDR2 SVGAGI (reference sequence).

The rearrangement joins TRBV10-3 to TRBJ2-7; 9 positions match TRBD1. Germline loops: CDR1 ENHRY, CDR2 SYGVKD. This CDR3 comprises 14 residues. Germline trimming cut 8 bases from V and 3 bases from J; bases unmatched to any gene: 8. The CDR3 DNA is TGTGCCATCGGCCGGGACAGGGATAACTACGAGCAGTACTTC. Amino acids: CAIGRDRDNYEQYF.

J is TRBJ1-1 and V is TRBV6-1, with D possibly matching TRBD1 (5 bases). V gave up 11 bases and J gave up 0 bases, with 13 bases separating them. The CDR3 extends over 13 amino acids. Germline CDR1 reads MNHNS; CDR2 reads SASEGT. CDR3 region: CAVRGTVNTEAFF. The CDR3 DNA reads as TGTGCCGTCCGGGGGACCGTGAACACTGAAGCTTTCTTT.

The chain combines TRBV15 with TRBJ1-2, with D possibly TRBD1 on 6 matching bases. Trimming left V 4 bases short and J 1 base short, with 16 bases between. CDR1 LNHNV and CDR2 YYDKDF come from the germline V gene (reference sequence). The CDR3 contains 16 residues. The chain's CDR3 is CATSNPFQGYNYGYTF. The CDR3 nucleotides are TGTGCCACCAGCAATCCATTTCAGGGGTATAACTATGGCTACACCTTC. The whole variable domain, remainder taken from reference TRBV15 and TRBJ1-2, is DAMVIQNPRYQVTQFGKPVTLSCSQTLNHNVMYWYQQKSSQAPKLLFHYYDKDFNNEADTPDNFQSRRPNTSFCFLDIRSPGLGDTAMYLCATSNPFQGYNYGYTFGSGTRLTVV.

This clone was recorded many times. The chain joins TRBV9 to TRBJ1-5; no reliable D call. V was pared by 4 bases and J by 0 bases, with 5 bases between. Germline V CDR1 and CDR2: SGDLS, YYNGEE. There are 13 residues in the CDR3. CDR3 protein: CASSRYSNQPQHF. The CDR3 DNA reads TGTGCCAGCAGCAGGTATAGCAATCAGCCCCAGCATTTT.

The chain employs TRBV5-6 and TRBJ1-2; TRBD1 matches at 7 bases. This CDR3 is built from 12 residues. The V gene end was trimmed by 6 bases and the J gene end by 8 bases; junction bases not matched to a gene: 7. Germline CDR1 is SGHDT and CDR2 is YYEEEE. In DNA, the CDR3 is TGTGCCAGCACCTACAGGGGCTACGGCTACACCTTC. This sequence encodes CASTYRGYGYTF.

J is TRBJ1-6 and V is TRBV5-1, with 8 bases aligning to TRBD1. J lost 10 bases, V lost 0 bases, and 6 bases had no gene match. The CDR3 spans 15 residues. Germline lookup yields CDR1 SGHRS and CDR2 YFSETQ. The CDR3 loop is CASSLEAGGASPLHF. In DNA, the CDR3 is TGCGCCAGCAGCTTGGAGGCAGGGGGCGCCTCACCCCTCCACTTT.

This clone has only a few counts. This chain joins TRBV7-6 and TRBJ2-1; possible D gene TRBD2, 6 bases. The CDR3 is made up of 16 amino acids. Germline loops: CDR1 SGHVS, CDR2 FNYEAQ. V was trimmed by 0 bases and J by 3 bases, leaving 12 bases between them. CDR3 in amino acids: CASSLAVAEFYNEQFF. The CDR3 coding sequence is TGTGCCAGCAGCTTAGCGGTAGCGGAGTTCTACAATGAGCAGTTCTTC. Drawing the rest from reference TRBV7-6 and TRBJ2-1, the complete variable domain is GAGVSQSPRYKVTKRGQDVALRCDPISGHVSLYWYRQALGQGPEFLTYFNYEAQQDKSGLPNDRFSAERPEGSISTLTIQRTEQRDSAMYRCASSLAVAEFYNEQFFGPGTRLTVL.

The chain is built from TRBV2 and TRBJ2-2; D call uncertain. V was shortened by 4 bases and J by 7 bases, with 10 bases between the two germline ends. The CDR3 is 13 amino acids. CDR1 is SNHLY, CDR2 FYNNEI, per germline. In nucleotides, the CDR3 is TGTGCCAGCAGTGGGCCCAGCAGCGGGGAGCTGTTTTTT. Encoded protein: CASSGPSSGELFF.

This clone was seen a few times. The chain carries TRBV6-1 and TRBJ1-2; D not certain. Looked up from germline, CDR1 is MNHNS and CDR2 is SASEGT. V was cut by 0 bases and J by 8 bases, with 13 bases left in between. There are 14 residues in the CDR3. The DNA for the CDR3 is TGTGCCAGCAGTGAAGCGAATGGACGGCGGGGCTACACCTTC. This encodes CASSEANGRRGYTF.

This clone was detected many times. The J gene is TRBJ2-4, the V gene TRBV6-6; the match to TRBD1 covers 8 bases. Germline CDR1 is MNHNY and CDR2 is SVGAGI (reference sequence). V was pared by 4 bases and J by 5 bases, with 7 bases of the junction left unmatched. The CDR3 has 15 residues. CDR3 nucleotides: TGTGCCAGCAGTTCTCCGACAGGGGCGGAAAACATTCAGTACTTC. Translated, it gives CASSSPTGAENIQYF.

The V call is TRBV29-1, the J call TRBJ1-4; D is perhaps TRBD1 (6 bases). Germline CDR1 SQVTM, CDR2 ANQGSEA. CDR3 length equals 13 residues. Trimming removed 5 bases from V and 8 bases from J, with 15 bases in between. DNA of the CDR3: TGCAGCGTTAAGGGACAACTCGGAGAAAAACTGTTTTTT. Translated, it gives CSVKGQLGEKLFF.

J is TRBJ2-5 and V is TRBV28, with 7 bases that match TRBD2. After removal of 2 bases from V and 5 bases from J, the junction contained 5 bases not matched to a gene. Per germline, CDR1 MDHEN and CDR2 SYDVKM. There are 14 residues in the CDR3. The chain's CDR3 is CASSLAGVTETQYF. CDR3 nucleotide sequence: TGTGCCAGCAGTTTAGCGGGGGTAACGGAGACCCAGTACTTC.

The chain links TRBV28 to TRBJ1-1, with a possible D match to TRBD1 (5 bases). This CDR3 is built from 15 residues. V lost 8 bases and J lost 0, with 16 bases in between. CDR1 and CDR2 (germline): MDHEN, SYDVKM. The CDR3, as DNA: TGTGCCAGCTACCCAGGGTATTTCATGAACACTGAAGCTTTCTTT. As protein: CASYPGYFMNTEAFF.

This clone appeared a few times. The CDR3 region is CSPPTERAQYNEQFF. CDR3 coding DNA: TGCAGCCCTCCTACCGAGCGGGCACAGTACAATGAGCAGTTCTTC. The J gene is TRBJ2-1, the V gene TRBV29-1; tentatively, D is TRBD2 (6 bases). The ends were cut back, 8 bases at V and 4 bases at J, with 21 bases in the middle. This CDR3 contains 15 residues. Germline CDR1 SQVTM, CDR2 ANQGSEA.

In this sample, this clone turned up many times. The chain links TRBV19 to TRBJ2-6, with unresolved D. The CDR3 has 13 amino acids. The V end was cut by 1 base, the J end by 2 bases, with 0 bases between. Germline values: CDR1 LNHDA, CDR2 SQIVND (reference sequence). The CDR3 coding sequence is TGTGCCAGTAGTATAGCTGGGGCCAACGTCCTGACTTTC. Its translation: CASSIAGANVLTF.

This chain uses TRBV4-3 with TRBJ1-5, with D hard to call. CDR3 length: 13 residues. V shed 1 base and J shed 7 bases, with 8 bases lying between them. Germline CDR1 is LGHNA and CDR2 is YSLEER. The CDR3 DNA reads TGCGCCAGCAGCCAAGTGGTGGGGCAGCCCCAGCATTTT. Its translation is CASSQVVGQPQHF.

This clone came up a few times. The chain is built from TRBV7-2 and TRBJ2-6; D is undetermined. V lost 3 bases and J 0 bases, leaving 6 bases between the germline ends. CDR3 size: 15 residues. Germline CDR1 and CDR2: SGHTA and FQGNSA. Here the CDR3 DNA reads TGTGCCAGCAGCTTCGGATACTCTGGGGCCAACGTCCTGACTTTC. Residues: CASSFGYSGANVLTF.

The table lists this clone with a few counts. V gene TRBV6-5 combines with J gene TRBJ2-5; D is ambiguous. V was pared by 0 bases and J by 3 bases, with 8 bases between. Germline-derived CDR1 and CDR2 are MNHEY and SVGAGI. The CDR3 contains 14 residues. This CDR3 reads CASSYSGGEETQYF. The DNA of the CDR3 is TGTGCCAGCAGTTACTCAGGCGGAGAAGAGACCCAGTACTTC.

This clone came up a few times. The chain recombines TRBV27 with TRBJ1-4, with a tentative D call TRBD1 (5 bases). Per the germline V gene, CDR1 is MNHEY and CDR2 is SMNVEV (reference sequence). This CDR3 is 14 amino acids long. The V gene lost 6 bases and the J gene lost 8 bases, with 16 bases spanning the gap. CDR3: CASRRGLLGEKLFF. In nucleotides, the CDR3 is TGTGCCAGCAGGAGGGGACTCTTAGGGGAAAAACTGTTTTTT.